Listed here is a single T cell receptor beta chain. Per the authors' pipeline: Cell counts per sample came from amplifying reference gene primers. Sequencing was performed with immunoSEQ multiplex PCR; in TCRdb, only in-frame clones are kept and a portion is missing. V, J and clone size are taken as reported in that table, and D and trimming were inferred from the DNA itself. Here the sample spans 100,000 to 150,000 clones, around three quarters being singletons. This sample was included in a study of blood T cell repertoires in COVID-19. Study details: Both acute and convalescent COVID-19 samples were obtained from the United States, Italy and Spain. T cells, B-cell-depleted T cells, or PBMCs provided the cDNA or gDNA that served as material.

Per germline, CDR1 LGHNA and CDR2 YSLEER. The ends were cut back, 0 bases at V and 2 bases at J, with 13 bases in the middle. The length of the CDR3 is 17 residues. The sequencing sample was made of peripheral blood. This TCR derives from a man aged 35 to 55 with active or convalescent COVID-19. The rearrangement links TRBV4-3 to TRBJ1-4; D uncertain. The CDR3 DNA reads TGCGCCAGCAGCCAAGAATGGAGATATGGGACTAATGAAAAACTGTTTTTT. This sequence encodes CASSQEWRYGTNEKLFF.